This T cell receptor (beta chain) was captured in a study of T cell repertoires and HLA-DP antigens. Study summary: Pre-culture CD4+ samples used around 1.3 ug DNA versus around 220 ng for CD137+CD4+ sorts.

Germline assignment: CDR1 MNHEY and CDR2 SVGAGI. The CDR3 is 14 residues long. The V end lost 5 bases, the J end lost 5 bases, and 13 bases lay between the germline ends. Primers targeted 54 TRBV and 13 TRBJ segments. Sequencing used immunoSEQ multiplex PCR; TCRdb keeps in-frame clones, though not all of them. The sample records around 110,000 clones, around 92% being singletons. General study findings and limits: Naive and memory CD4+ repertoires were not analysed separately. Pre-culture clonality, about 0.041, was far below sorted CD137+ clonality of 0.3 to 0.45.

Remarks on this clone: The antigen is not known.

This clonotype originated in a woman between 18 and 30 years old in good health and CMV-seronegative. This rearrangement joins TRBV6-5 to TRBJ2-1; D gene unclear. Sequencing input: CD4+ T cells from PBMCs. The CDR3, as DNA: TGTGCCAGCAGTCAACGTCCCCCTAACAATGAGCAGTTCTTC. Translating it yields CASSQRPPNNEQFF.